Below are 16 T cell receptor beta chains sequenced from a single sample in a study of T cells in Graves' hyperthyroidism and ophthalmopathy. Amplification of TCR beta CDR3 regions used RNA as the template. RT-PCR in the first round (using the HTBI primer set) targeted the TCR CDR3. TCRdb re-called the multiplex PCR reads with MiXCR, one entry per CDR3 protein. The data show 500,000 to 600,000 distinct CDR3 sequences, roughly 50% seen once. Sequenced input: peripheral blood or thyroid tissue (not recorded which). These receptors all stem from an adult woman with Graves' disease, either hyperthyroidism or ophthalmopathy (not recorded which).

This clonotype was detected many times. The gene calls are TRBV18 and TRBJ1-1; unclear D gene. V lost 8 bases to trimming and J lost 2 bases, with 9 bases between them. Germline V gives CDR1 KGHSH, CDR2 LQKENI. The CDR3 extends over 12 amino acids. The CDR3: CASSPTNTEAFF. Here the CDR3 DNA reads TGTGCCAGCAGCCCTACAAACACTGAAGCTTTCTTT. The whole variable domain, filled in from reference TRBV18 and TRBJ1-1, reads NAGVMQNPRHLVRRRGQEARLRCSPMKGHSHVYWYRQLPEEGLKFMVYLQKENIIDESGMPKERFSAEFPKEGPSILRIQQVVRGDSAAYFCASSPTNTEAFFGQGTRLTVV.

This clonotype appeared a few times. The genes are TRBV28 and TRBJ1-1; D not certain. Germline V gene sequence: CDR1 MDHEN, CDR2 SYDVKM. This CDR3 spans 14 amino acids. The CDR3 sequence: CGASANDPNTEAFF. DNA of the CDR3: TGTGGGGCTTCCGCTAACGACCCAAACACTGAAGCTTTCTTT. The full variable domain, rest sourced from reference TRBV28 and TRBJ1-1, is DVKVTQSSRYLVKRTGEKVFLECVQDMDHENMFWYRQDPGLGLRLIYFSYDVKMKEKGDIPEGYSVSREKKERFSLILESASTNQTSMYLCGASANDPNTEAFFGQGTRLTVV.

This clonotype was detected ten times or more. This chain connects TRBV20-1 to TRBJ1-5; D may be TRBD1 (5 bases). Germline V lookup: CDR1 DFQATT, CDR2 SNEGSKA (reference sequence). The CDR3 is 16 residues long. The V gene lost 0 bases and the J gene lost 4 bases, with 16 bases spanning the gap. CDR3 nucleotide sequence: TGCAGTGCTAGAGATTGGGGGGACCCGGGGAATCAGCCCCAGCATTTT. Its translation: CSARDWGDPGNQPQHF.

The chain uses TRBV25-1 and TRBJ1-2; D perhaps matches TRBD1 (5 bases). The germline CDR1 and CDR2 sequences are MGHDK and SYGVNS. The CDR3 consists of 13 residues. V lost 8 bases to trimming and J lost 1 base, with 11 bases between them. As DNA, the CDR3 is TGTGCCAGCCGAGGGACGTTTAACTATGGCTACACCTTC. Translating gives CASRGTFNYGYTF.

This clonotype has just a few counts. The rearrangement joins TRBV28 to TRBJ2-7, with D tentatively TRBD1 (6 bases). CDR1 and CDR2 (germline): MDHEN, SYDVKM. The CDR3 has 14 amino acids. The V end lost 8 bases, the J end lost 5 bases, and 19 bases lay between the germline ends. The CDR3 region is CASGPLGGEDEQYF. As DNA, the CDR3 is TGTGCCAGCGGCCCTTTAGGGGGAGAAGACGAGCAGTACTTC.

This clonotype was observed a single time. A much larger clonotype is one base distant, so this may be a read error. The V and J genes are TRBV11-2 and TRBJ2-7; 8 bases map to TRBD2. This CDR3 has 14 amino acids. The germline V gene encodes CDR1 SGHAT and CDR2 FQNNGV. CDR3 DNA: TGTGTCAGCAGCTTAGATGGGACTAGGGGCGAGCAGTACTTC. Translating it yields CVSSLDGTRGEQYF.

This clonotype was recorded many times. The CDR3 nucleotides are TGTGCCACCAGCAGAGTCCGTTCGGGAGGCGGGGAGCTGTTTTTT. This codes for CATSRVRSGGGELFF. The chain uses TRBV15 and TRBJ2-2, with 7 positions matching TRBD2. The trim removed 1 base at V and 7 bases at J, leaving 6 bases unmatched. This CDR3 is built from 15 residues. Germline lookup yields CDR1 LNHNV and CDR2 YYDKDF (reference sequence).

This clonotype was detected ten times or more. V and J are TRBV4-1 and TRBJ2-7, with 7 bases matching TRBD1. CDR1 and CDR2 from the germline V gene are MGHRA and YSYEKL. J lost 3 bases, V lost 2 bases, and 7 bases had no gene match. The CDR3 loop spans 15 amino acids. CDR3 protein: CASSQPTGNSYEQYF. The CDR3 DNA is TGCGCCAGCAGCCAACCGACAGGGAACAGCTACGAGCAGTACTTC.

The CDR3 DNA follows: TGTGCCAGCAGCCCCTCGGACTACTACAATGAGCAGTTCTTC. The encoded protein is CASSPSDYYNEQFF. The gene calls are TRBV7-9 and TRBJ2-1; tentatively, D is TRBD2 (6 bases). Trimming stripped 5 bases from V and 3 bases from J, with 11 bases between. This CDR3 comprises 14 residues. The germline V gene has CDR1 SEHNR and CDR2 FQNEAQ (reference sequence).

V usage is TRBV10-3 and J usage is TRBJ2-2; D is undetermined. The CDR3 has 15 residues. Germline loops: CDR1 ENHRY, CDR2 SYGVKD. The germline V and J ends were trimmed by 0 bases and 6 bases, with 11 bases remaining between them. The CDR3 region has the DNA TGTGCCATCAGTGAGTCGATGGTTGCCGCCGGGGAGCTGTTTTTT. Translation: CAISESMVAAGELFF.

This clonotype was observed at least ten times. The J gene is TRBJ2-7, the V gene TRBV10-3; 10 bases fit TRBD2. This CDR3 has 16 residues. The germline gives CDR1 ENHRY, CDR2 SYGVKD. The V gene end was trimmed by 3 bases and the J gene end by 2 bases; junction bases not matched to a gene: 7. CDR3 residues: CAISDVSGRGTYEQYF. The CDR3 nucleotides are TGTGCCATCAGTGATGTCAGCGGGAGGGGTACCTACGAGCAGTACTTC.

This sequence joins TRBV5-1 and TRBJ2-7; 8 positions match TRBD1. Near its end, the DNA agrees better with TRBJ2-1, so the J call may be wrong. CDR3 length equals 14 residues. Germline loops: CDR1 SGHRS, CDR2 YFSETQ. DNA of the CDR3: TGCGCCAGCAGCTTCGGGACAGGCGGGAATGAGCAGTTCTTC. Amino acids: CASSFGTGGNEQFF.

This clonotype was detected many times. The V gene is TRBV20-1, the J gene TRBJ2-2; 9 positions agree with TRBD2. The length of the CDR3 is 14 residues. V shed 6 bases and J 6 bases; nucleotides not matched to a gene: 8. Germline loops: CDR1 DFQATT, CDR2 SNEGSKA (reference sequence). CDR3 sequence (DNA): TGCAGTGCCCCTGTGGTAGCGGGAGCCGGGGAGCTGTTTTTT. It specifies CSAPVVAGAGELFF.

The gene calls are TRBV4-3 and TRBJ2-7; no clear D. Germline assignment: CDR1 LGHNA and CDR2 YSLEER. With 0 bases removed from V and 5 bases from J, the gap between germline ends came to 8 bases. The CDR3 has 13 residues. The CDR3 coding sequence is TGCGCCAGCAGCCAAGATCTCTCGGACGAGCAGTACTTC. It is translated as CASSQDLSDEQYF.

This chain joins TRBV6-1 and TRBJ2-7; the match to TRBD1 covers 9 bases. Trimming at V came to 5 bases and at J to 11 bases, leaving 4 bases not matched to a gene. CDR1 is MNHNS, CDR2 SASEGT, per germline. There are 11 residues in the CDR3. The CDR3: CASSHWTGEYF. CDR3 nucleotides: TGTGCCAGCAGTCATTGGACAGGGGAGTACTTC.

The chain combines TRBV10-3 with TRBJ2-1, with 7 bases fitting TRBD1. The germline CDR1 and CDR2 sequences are ENHRY and SYGVKD. V shed 5 bases and J 7 bases; nucleotides not matched to a gene: 5. CDR3 length equals 13 residues. The CDR3 protein is CAISYDRVNEQFF. The CDR3 DNA sequence: TGTGCCATCAGTTACGACAGGGTTAATGAGCAGTTCTTC.